This T cell receptor (beta chain) emerged from a study of T cell repertoires in cytomegalovirus infection. Study-level background: Newly reported HLA-C-restricted and thoroughly characterized HLA-B-restricted CMV epitopes were employed. Indications came from public TCR beta signatures; they pointed to CMV infection and to a matching HLA type. Study conclusions and caveats: Accumulated public TCR beta family frequency recognized individuals carrying CMV together with the relevant HLA. Dominating the ex vivo response were TCR beta clonotypes that were CMV-specific and HLA-C-restricted.

CDR1 and CDR2 (germline): SGHVS, FQNEAQ. V lost 4 bases and J 5 bases, leaving 21 bases between the germline ends. This CDR3 spans 16 amino acids. About this clonotype: Its antigen is unknown.

TCRdb re-analysed the reads in MiXCR, keeping a single row per CDR3 protein. Of some 940,000 distinct CDR3 sequences listed, approximately 33% are singletons. The receptor was derived from a human donor in good health (CMV status not recorded). Some clones in this sample may be carry-over from other donors' samples. The specimen comprised cultured CD8+ T cells from PBMCs, sampled from culture after CMV antigen stimulation. V is TRBV7-8 and J is TRBJ2-7; a possible D gene is TRBD2 (6 bases). CDR3 residues: CASSSSLKGLTNEQYF. CDR3 bases: TGTGCCAGCAGCTCGTCCCTGAAGGGACTTACCAACGAGCAGTACTTC.